The 21 T cell receptor beta chains listed next were all sequenced from one sample in a study of blood T cell repertoires in COVID-19. Sequencing used immunoSEQ multiplex PCR; TCRdb keeps in-frame clones, though not all of them. The data show roughly 450,000 clones, roughly 87% seen once. Sequencing was performed on PBMCs or T cells enriched from blood (not recorded which). Source of these receptors: a man aged 18-30 years who had recovered from COVID-19.

The V call is TRBV5-1, the J call TRBJ1-6, with 9 nucleotides matching TRBD1. In germline, CDR1 is SGHRS, CDR2 YFSETQ. The CDR3 loop spans 14 amino acids. The V gene end was trimmed by 0 bases and the J gene end by 9 bases; junction bases not matched to a gene: 1. The CDR3: CASSLDRGPSPLHF. Here the CDR3 DNA reads TGCGCCAGCAGCTTGGACAGGGGGCCTTCACCCCTCCACTTT.

This chain connects TRBV6-5 to TRBJ1-5, with 7 bases fitting TRBD1. V lost 2 bases, J lost 4 bases, and 8 bases stayed unmatched. This CDR3 is 16 amino acids long. Germline V CDR1 and CDR2: MNHEY, SVGAGI. The CDR3 reads CASSYGGDRPNQPQHF. The DNA for the CDR3 is TGTGCCAGCAGTTACGGCGGGGACAGACCTAATCAGCCCCAGCATTTT.

This chain uses TRBV30 with TRBJ1-1; 8 positions match TRBD1. Trimming at V came to 3 bases and at J to 5 bases, leaving 5 bases not matched to a gene. Germline CDR1 and CDR2: GTSNPN and SVGIG (reference sequence). This CDR3 comprises 13 residues. CDR3 region: CAWRRQGWTEAFF. CDR3 nucleotide sequence: TGTGCCTGGAGGAGACAGGGGTGGACTGAAGCTTTCTTT.

The chain carries TRBV9 and TRBJ2-1; D is perhaps TRBD2 (5 bases). CDR3 length equals 15 residues. V lost 4 bases, J lost 0 bases, and 11 bases lay in between. CDR1 is SGDLS and CDR2 is YYNGEE in the germline V gene. The CDR3 DNA follows: TGTGCCAGCAGCCCAGCGGCGAGCTCCTACAATGAGCAGTTCTTC. Its translation is CASSPAASSYNEQFF.

This chain uses TRBV2 with TRBJ1-1; D is unresolved. CDR3 length: 14 amino acids. V shed 0 bases and J shed 5 bases, with 10 bases lying between them. Germline V gene sequence: CDR1 SNHLY, CDR2 FYNNEI. This CDR3 is CASSEARGRTEAFF. The CDR3 region has the DNA TGTGCCAGCAGTGAAGCGCGCGGCCGGACTGAAGCTTTCTTT.

The chain combines TRBV28 with TRBJ2-3, with TRBD2 identical over 7 bases. Trimming took 7 bases from V and 0 from J; bases not matched to a gene: 22. This CDR3 comprises 20 residues. CDR1 and CDR2 (germline): MDHEN, SYDVKM. The CDR3, as DNA: TGTGCCAGCACCCCGTGGAAGGGCGCGGCGGGAGAGGGAAGCACAGATACGCAGTATTTT. It encodes CASTPWKGAAGEGSTDTQYF. The full variable domain, completed using reference TRBV28 and TRBJ2-3, is DVKVTQSSRYLVKRTGEKVFLECVQDMDHENMFWYRQDPGLGLRLIYFSYDVKMKEKGDIPEGYSVSREKKERFSLILESASTNQTSMYLCASTPWKGAAGEGSTDTQYFGPGTRLTVL.

The CDR3 is CASSPGSGGRNTGELFF. DNA for the CDR3: TGTGCCAGCAGCCCGGGCAGCGGGGGCCGTAACACCGGGGAGCTGTTTTTT. The chain uses TRBV7-6 and TRBJ2-2; TRBD2 matches 8 bases. The CDR3 has 17 amino acids. V gave up 5 bases and J gave up 2 bases; unmatched junction bases: 10. CDR1 is SGHVS, CDR2 FNYEAQ, per germline.

This rearrangement joins TRBV27 to TRBJ2-7, with 10 bases matching TRBD2. After removal of 2 bases from V and 3 bases from J, the junction contained 4 bases not matched to a gene. The germline V gene has CDR1 MNHEY and CDR2 SMNVEV (reference sequence). The CDR3 consists of 15 residues. DNA of the CDR3: TGTGCCAGCAGTTTAACCGGGACTAGCGTCTACGAGCAGTACTTC. It is translated as CASSLTGTSVYEQYF.

The V and J genes are TRBV6-4 and TRBJ2-3, with 13 bases that match TRBD2. Germline CDR1 and CDR2: MRHNA and SNTAGT. The CDR3 consists of 15 residues. Unmatched junction bases numbered 4, after V lost 6 bases and J lost 4 bases. The CDR3 nucleotides read TGTGCCAGCAGCCCCACTAGCGGGGGGGCAGATACGCAGTATTTT. Its translation: CASSPTSGGADTQYF.

This chain uses TRBV4-1 with TRBJ1-2; no clear D. V shed 1 base and J shed 7 bases, with 13 bases lying between them. The CDR3 loop spans 14 amino acids. Germline V CDR1 and CDR2: MGHRA, YSYEKL. The CDR3 sequence is CASSQGAELFGYTF. The CDR3 coding sequence is TGCGCCAGCAGCCAAGGTGCGGAATTATTTGGCTACACCTTC.

The chain recombines TRBV5-1 with TRBJ1-2; tentatively, D is TRBD1 (6 bases). This CDR3 has 16 amino acids. With 3 bases removed from V and 3 bases from J, the gap between germline ends came to 18 bases. Germline CDR1 reads SGHRS; CDR2 reads YFSETQ. CDR3 bases: TGCGCCAGCAGCTCGACGTTAGGGGGAGCCGACTATGGCTACACCTTC. Translated: CASSSTLGGADYGYTF.

The chain links TRBV28 to TRBJ1-1; 7 nucleotides match TRBD1. V lost 3 bases to trimming and J lost 5 bases; unmatched junction nucleotides: 12. Per the germline V gene, CDR1 is MDHEN and CDR2 is SYDVKM. The CDR3 consists of 16 residues. The CDR3 region has the DNA TGTGCCAGCAGTTTTCTCGGGGCAGGGGGTGGTACTGAAGCTTTCTTT. It codes for CASSFLGAGGGTEAFF.

The chain joins TRBV28 to TRBJ1-4, with D unclear. Germline CDR1 is MDHEN and CDR2 is SYDVKM. This CDR3 spans 16 amino acids. The V end lost 2 bases, the J end lost 8 bases, and 18 bases lay between the germline ends. CDR3 loop: CASSLPPQEVDEKLFF. DNA for the CDR3: TGTGCCAGCAGTTTACCACCGCAGGAAGTTGACGAAAAACTGTTTTTT. The variable domain in full, completed from reference TRBV28 and TRBJ1-4, reads DVKVTQSSRYLVKRTGEKVFLECVQDMDHENMFWYRQDPGLGLRLIYFSYDVKMKEKGDIPEGYSVSREKKERFSLILESASTNQTSMYLCASSLPPQEVDEKLFFGSGTQLSVL.

The V and J genes are TRBV27 and TRBJ1-6, with 11 bases lining up with TRBD1. V lost 6 bases and J lost 9; bases outside the gene matches: 7. This CDR3 spans 15 amino acids. Germline V gene lookup returns CDR1 MNHEY and CDR2 SMNVEV (reference sequence). The CDR3 spells CASSLGQGVFSPLHF. The CDR3 nucleotides read TGTGCCAGCAGCCTGGGACAGGGGGTGTTTTCACCCCTCCACTTT.

J is TRBJ1-3 and V is TRBV3-1 (or the pseudogene TRBV3-2); TRBD1 is a possible D gene (6 bases). Germline V lookup: CDR1 LGHDT, CDR2 YNNKEL (reference sequence). This CDR3 has 15 residues. Trimming removed 4 bases from V and 6 bases from J, with 16 bases in between. CDR3 in DNA: TGTGCCAGCAGCCGCGGACAGATTTCAGAAAACACCATATATTTT. Translating gives CASSRGQISENTIYF.

The rearrangement uses TRBV30 and TRBJ2-5; D is perhaps TRBD2 (6 bases). In germline, CDR1 is GTSNPN, CDR2 SVGIG (reference sequence). V lost 4 bases, J lost 5 bases, and 23 bases lay in between. The CDR3 is made up of 16 amino acids. For the CDR3, the DNA is TGTGCCTGGAATAATCGTAGGCGGTCAAGCGGGGAGACCCAGTACTTC. As protein: CAWNNRRRSSGETQYF.

A single count supports this clone. The chain is built from TRBV7-3 and TRBJ2-7; 7 nucleotides line up with TRBD1. The germline V gene has CDR1 SGHTA and CDR2 FQGTGA. The CDR3 sequence is 14 residues long. The ends lost 1 base at V and 6 bases at J; junction bases unmatched: 6. The CDR3, as DNA: TGTGCCAGCAGCTTAAAAGCAGGGGGTGGCGAGCAGTACTTC. Translation gives CASSLKAGGGEQYF.

The chain has TRBV15 and TRBJ1-1, with D tentatively TRBD1 (5 bases). The germline V gene has CDR1 LNHNV and CDR2 YYDKDF (reference sequence). Trimming took 5 bases from V and 10 from J, leaving 20 bases between them. The CDR3 covers 14 residues. The CDR3 loop reads CATSSRTLTGGAFF. CDR3 sequence (DNA): TGTGCCACCAGCTCCCGAACATTGACGGGGGGAGCTTTCTTT.

Points on this clone: The same CDR3 also results from other DNA sequences found in this sample. V usage is TRBV19 and J usage is TRBJ2-1; D gene uncertain. From germline, CDR1 is LNHDA and CDR2 SQIVND (reference sequence). The V end was cut by 3 bases, the J end by 7 bases, with 4 bases between. The CDR3 has 11 amino acids. CDR3 nucleotides: TGTGCCAGTAGTATTTCTAATGAGCAGTTCTTC. Protein sequence: CASSISNEQFF. Complete variable domain (other parts from reference TRBV19 and TRBJ2-1): DGGITQSPKYLFRKEGQNVTLSCEQNLNHDAMYWYRQDPGQGLRLIYYSQIVNDFQKGDIAEGYSVSREKKESFPLTVTSAQKNPTAFYLCASSISNEQFFGPGTRLTVL.

This chain links TRBV29-1 with TRBJ2-2; D is ambiguous. Germline values: CDR1 SQVTM, CDR2 ANQGSEA. Trimming left V 7 bases short and J 3 bases short, with 6 bases between. The CDR3 is 11 residues long. In DNA, the CDR3 is TGCAGCGCCCGAGACACCGGGGAGCTGTTTTTT. The encoded protein is CSARDTGELFF.

This clone was found a few times. The V gene is TRBV9, the J gene TRBJ2-3; possible D gene TRBD2, 6 bases. This CDR3 comprises 15 residues. Trimming left V 0 bases short and J 5 bases short, with 13 bases between. The germline gives CDR1 SGDLS, CDR2 YYNGEE. The CDR3 loop reads CASSVEPGAIDTQYF. DNA of the CDR3: TGTGCCAGCAGCGTAGAGCCGGGAGCGATAGATACGCAGTATTTT.